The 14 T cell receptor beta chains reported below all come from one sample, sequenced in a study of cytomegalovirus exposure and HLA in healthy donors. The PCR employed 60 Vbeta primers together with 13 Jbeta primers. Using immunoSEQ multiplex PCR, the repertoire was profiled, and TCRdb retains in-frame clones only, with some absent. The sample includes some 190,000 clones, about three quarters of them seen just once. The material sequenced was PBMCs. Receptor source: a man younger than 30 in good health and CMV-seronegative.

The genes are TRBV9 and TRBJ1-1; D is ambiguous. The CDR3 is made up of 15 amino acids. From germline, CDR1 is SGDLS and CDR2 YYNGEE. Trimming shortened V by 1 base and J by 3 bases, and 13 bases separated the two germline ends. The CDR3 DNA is TGTGCCAGCAGCGTAAATGGGAGAGGAGACACTGAAGCTTTCTTT. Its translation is CASSVNGRGDTEAFF.

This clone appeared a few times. DNA for the CDR3: TGTGCCAGATCCGGGACAGGGAACGAAAAACTGTTTTTT. This codes for CARSGTGNEKLFF. The chain uses TRBV6-4 and TRBJ1-4, with 9 bases lining up with TRBD1. Looked up from germline, CDR1 is MRHNA and CDR2 is SNTAGT. J lost 8 bases, V lost 9 bases, and 7 bases had no gene match. The CDR3 length is 13 residues.

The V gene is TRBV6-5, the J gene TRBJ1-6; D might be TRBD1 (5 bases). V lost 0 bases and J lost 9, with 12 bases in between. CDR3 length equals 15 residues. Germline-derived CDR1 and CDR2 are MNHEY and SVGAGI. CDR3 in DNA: TGTGCCAGCAGTTACTCCCCAGTCGGGGGTTCACCCCTCCACTTT. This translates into CASSYSPVGGSPLHF.

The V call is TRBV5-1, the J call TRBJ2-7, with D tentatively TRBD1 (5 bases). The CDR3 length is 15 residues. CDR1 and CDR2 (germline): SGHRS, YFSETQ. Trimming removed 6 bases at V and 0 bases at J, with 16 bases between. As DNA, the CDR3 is TGCGCCAGCAAAGGACGGGCAGGGTCCTCCTACGAGCAGTACTTC. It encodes CASKGRAGSSYEQYF.

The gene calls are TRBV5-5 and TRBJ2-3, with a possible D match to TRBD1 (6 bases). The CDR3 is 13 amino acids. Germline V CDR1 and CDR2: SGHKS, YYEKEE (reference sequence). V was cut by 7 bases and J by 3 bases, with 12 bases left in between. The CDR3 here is CASVNRETDTQYF. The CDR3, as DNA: TGTGCCAGCGTAAACAGGGAAACAGATACGCAGTATTTT.

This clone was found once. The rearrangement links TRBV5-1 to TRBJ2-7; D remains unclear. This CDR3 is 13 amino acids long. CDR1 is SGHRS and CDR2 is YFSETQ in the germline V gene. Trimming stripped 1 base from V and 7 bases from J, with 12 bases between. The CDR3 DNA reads TGCGCCAGCAGCTTGCCCTTTACCCGGGAGCAGTACTTC. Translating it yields CASSLPFTREQYF.

The CDR3 here is CASSPTRGDTEAFF. CDR3 bases: TGTGCCAGCTCGCCGACTCGGGGGGACACTGAAGCTTTCTTT. V gene TRBV18 combines with J gene TRBJ1-1; D is possibly TRBD1 (5 bases). From germline, CDR1 is KGHSH and CDR2 LQKENI. Between the trimmed V and J ends, which lost 6 bases and 3 bases, there was a span of 14 bases. The CDR3 consists of 14 residues.

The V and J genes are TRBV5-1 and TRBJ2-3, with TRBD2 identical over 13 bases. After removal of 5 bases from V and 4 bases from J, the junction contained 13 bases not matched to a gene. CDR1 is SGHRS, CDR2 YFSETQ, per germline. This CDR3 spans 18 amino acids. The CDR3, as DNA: TGCGCCAGCAGTTCAACGGGACTAGCGGGACCTCGGGCAGATACGCAGTATTTT. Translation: CASSSTGLAGPRADTQYF.

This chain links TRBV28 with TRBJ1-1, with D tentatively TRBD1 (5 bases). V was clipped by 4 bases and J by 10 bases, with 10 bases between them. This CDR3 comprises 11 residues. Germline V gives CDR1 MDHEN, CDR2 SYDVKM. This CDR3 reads CASSWTKRAFF. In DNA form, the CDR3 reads TGTGCCAGCAGTTGGACAAAACGAGCTTTCTTT. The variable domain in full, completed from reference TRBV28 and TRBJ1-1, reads DVKVTQSSRYLVKRTGEKVFLECVQDMDHENMFWYRQDPGLGLRLIYFSYDVKMKEKGDIPEGYSVSREKKERFSLILESASTNQTSMYLCASSWTKRAFFGQGTRLTVV.

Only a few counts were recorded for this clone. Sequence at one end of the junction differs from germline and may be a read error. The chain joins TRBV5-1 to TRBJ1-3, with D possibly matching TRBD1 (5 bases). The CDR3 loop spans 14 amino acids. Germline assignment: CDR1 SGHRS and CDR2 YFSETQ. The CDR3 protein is CASSLVGAGSTIYF. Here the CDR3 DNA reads TGCGCCAGCAGCTTGGTTGGGGCGGGAAGCACCATATATTTT. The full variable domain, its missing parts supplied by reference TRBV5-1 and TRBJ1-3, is KAGVTQTPRYLIKTRGQQVTLSCSPISGHRSVSWYQQTPGQGLQFLFEYFSETQRNKGNFPGRFSGRQFSNSRSEMNVSTLELGDSALYLCASSLVGAGSTIYFGEGSWLTVV.

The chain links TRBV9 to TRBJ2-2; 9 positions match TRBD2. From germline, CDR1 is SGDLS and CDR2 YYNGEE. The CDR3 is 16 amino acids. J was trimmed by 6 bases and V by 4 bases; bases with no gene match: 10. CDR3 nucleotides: TGTGCCAGCAGCCTCCCATCGGGACTAGCTCCCGGGGAGCTGTTTTTT. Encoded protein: CASSLPSGLAPGELFF.

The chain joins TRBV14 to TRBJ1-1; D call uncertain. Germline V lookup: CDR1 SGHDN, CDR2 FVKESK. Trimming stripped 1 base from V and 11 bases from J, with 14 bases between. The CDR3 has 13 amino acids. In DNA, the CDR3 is TGTGCCAGCAGCCAAGTGGGGAGAGTTCCTGCTTTCTTT. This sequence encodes CASSQVGRVPAFF. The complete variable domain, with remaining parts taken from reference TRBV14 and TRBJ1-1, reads EAGVTQFPSHSVIEKGQTVTLRCDPISGHDNLYWYRRVMGKEIKFLLHFVKESKQDESGMPNNRFLAERTGGTYSTLKVQPAELEDSGVYFCASSQVGRVPAFFGQGTRLTVV.

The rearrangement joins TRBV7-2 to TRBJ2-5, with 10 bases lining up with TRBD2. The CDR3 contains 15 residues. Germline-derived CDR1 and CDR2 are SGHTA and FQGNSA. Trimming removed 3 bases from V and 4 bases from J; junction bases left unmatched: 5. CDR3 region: CASSFASGGGETQYF. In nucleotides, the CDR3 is TGTGCCAGCAGCTTTGCTAGCGGGGGAGGAGAGACCCAGTACTTC.

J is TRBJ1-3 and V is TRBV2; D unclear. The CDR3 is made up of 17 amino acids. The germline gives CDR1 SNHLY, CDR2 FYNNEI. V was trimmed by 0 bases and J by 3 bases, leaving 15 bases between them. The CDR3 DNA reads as TGTGCCAGCAGTGAAGCGCGAGCTGGAGGGAGTGGAAACACCATATATTTT. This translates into CASSEARAGGSGNTIYF.